The rows below give T cell receptor beta chains drawn from one sample of a study of cytomegalovirus exposure and HLA in healthy donors. Method: immunoSEQ multiplex PCR; TCRdb's copy keeps in-frame clones and lacks some. The sample consists of 100,000 to 150,000 clones, around 72% of them appearing once. Sequencing was carried out using PBMCs. These receptors came from a young man in good health and CMV-seronegative. Both conserved end residues are part of each CDR3. A D gene is named only where the DNA matches it firmly. Clone sizes are given selectively: once, few, many, or a class where the clone is expanded.

abundance: once
v_gene: TRBV10-3
d_gene: NA
j_gene: TRBJ2-7
CDR3aa: CAISSLGPDEQYF
CDR3nt: TGTGCCATCAGCTCTCTGGGGCCCGACGAGCAGTACTTC

abundance: few
v_gene: TRBV5-1
d_gene: NA
j_gene: TRBJ2-7
CDR3aa: CASSLQGSSYEQYF
CDR3nt: TGCGCCAGCAGCTTGCAGGGGTCGAGCTACGAGCAGTACTTC

abundance: NA
v_gene: TRBV7-9
d_gene: NA
j_gene: TRBJ1-1
CDR3aa: CASAETEAFF
CDR3nt: TGTGCCAGCGCGGAGACTGAAGCTTTCTTT

abundance: few
v_gene: TRBV7-3
d_gene: NA
j_gene: TRBJ2-1
CDR3aa: CASSSLMDTNEQFF
CDR3nt: TGTGCCAGCAGCTCCTTAATGGACACCAATGAGCAGTTCTTC

abundance: NA
v_gene: TRBV10-3
d_gene: TRBD1
j_gene: TRBJ2-4
CDR3aa: CAISSLDRDKYF
CDR3nt: TGTGCCATCAGTTCTTTAGACAGGGACAAGTACTTC

abundance: NA
v_gene: TRBV5-1
d_gene: TRBD2
j_gene: TRBJ2-3
CDR3aa: CASSLARGGTDTQYF
CDR3nt: TGCGCCAGCAGCTTGGCTCGCGGGGGGACAGATACGCAGTATTTT

abundance: NA
v_gene: TRBV19
d_gene: NA
j_gene: TRBJ2-1
CDR3aa: CASSIDRVDSEQFF
CDR3nt: TGTGCCAGTAGTATAGATCGAGTAGACAGTGAGCAGTTCTTC

abundance: NA
v_gene: TRBV28
d_gene: NA
j_gene: TRBJ1-1
CDR3aa: CATVTSGVRTEAFF
CDR3nt: TGTGCCACCGTAACCTCAGGGGTACGAACTGAAGCTTTCTTT

abundance: once
v_gene: TRBV10-3
d_gene: TRBD2
j_gene: TRBJ2-3
CDR3aa: CAISGGGGDPTDTQYF
CDR3nt: TGTGCCATCAGTGGGGGCGGGGGGGACCCCACAGACACGCAGTATTTT

abundance: NA
v_gene: TRBV10-3
d_gene: TRBD1
j_gene: TRBJ1-1
CDR3aa: CAIRPGQGGWAEAFF
CDR3nt: TGTGCCATCAGACCGGGACAGGGAGGGTGGGCTGAAGCTTTCTTT

abundance: NA
v_gene: TRBV5-5
d_gene: NA
j_gene: TRBJ2-3
CDR3aa: CASSLDRTDTQYF
CDR3nt: TGTGCCAGCAGCTTAGACAGGACAGATACGCAGTATTTT

abundance: NA
v_gene: TRBV7-8
d_gene: NA
j_gene: TRBJ2-4
CDR3aa: CASSLVSGILSIQYF
CDR3nt: TGTGCCAGCAGCTTAGTTTCGGGAATCCTGAGCATTCAGTACTTC

abundance: NA
v_gene: TRBV4-1
d_gene: TRBD1
j_gene: TRBJ2-7
CDR3aa: CASSQDRGQAYYEQYF
CDR3nt: TGCGCCAGCAGCCAAGATCGAGGACAGGCTTACTACGAGCAGTACTTC

abundance: few
v_gene: TRBV5-6
d_gene: NA
j_gene: TRBJ1-6
CDR3aa: CASSFLTGGGRSPLHF
CDR3nt: TGTGCCAGCAGCTTCCTTACGGGGGGTGGGAGATCACCCCTCCACTTT

abundance: NA
v_gene: TRBV25-1
d_gene: NA
j_gene: TRBJ1-6
CDR3aa: CASDGAGGYNSPLHF
CDR3nt: TGTGCCAGCGATGGCGCCGGGGGGTATAATTCACCCCTCCACTTT

abundance: NA
v_gene: TRBV6-5
d_gene: NA
j_gene: TRBJ2-2
CDR3aa: CASRESTNTGELFF
CDR3nt: TGTGCCAGCAGGGAGTCCACGAACACCGGGGAGCTGTTTTTT

abundance: NA
v_gene: TRBV5-1
d_gene: NA
j_gene: TRBJ1-3
CDR3aa: CASGSGSGNTIYF
CDR3nt: TGCGCCAGTGGATCGGGATCAGGAAACACCATATATTTT

abundance: NA
v_gene: TRBV10-1
d_gene: TRBD1
j_gene: TRBJ2-7
CDR3aa: CASSAGQYIGEQYF
CDR3nt: TGCGCCAGCAGTGCGGGACAGTATATCGGGGAGCAGTACTTC

abundance: NA
v_gene: TRBV6-5
d_gene: NA
j_gene: TRBJ2-1
CDR3aa: CASRPRVFDGDEQFF
CDR3nt: TGTGCCAGCAGACCGAGGGTGTTCGACGGGGATGAGCAGTTCTTC

abundance: NA
v_gene: TRBV7-9
d_gene: NA
j_gene: TRBJ2-3
CDR3aa: CASRRDGSTDTQYF
CDR3nt: TGTGCCAGCAGGCGGGATGGTTCCACAGATACGCAGTATTTT

abundance: NA
v_gene: TRBV7-9
d_gene: TRBD1
j_gene: TRBJ2-7
CDR3aa: CASSYGYRGQYEQYF
CDR3nt: TGTGCCAGCAGCTACGGATACAGGGGGCAATACGAGCAGTACTTC

abundance: NA
v_gene: TRBV5-6
d_gene: NA
j_gene: TRBJ1-1
CDR3aa: CASSLVRRENTEAFF
CDR3nt: TGTGCCAGCAGCTTGGTTCGCAGGGAGAACACTGAAGCTTTCTTT

abundance: once
v_gene: TRBV23-1
d_gene: NA
j_gene: TRBJ1-2
CDR3aa: CASRPGRGDASYGYTF
CDR3nt: TGCGCCAGCAGGCCCGGCAGGGGCGACGCTTCCTATGGCTACACCTTC

abundance: NA
v_gene: TRBV6-4
d_gene: TRBD2
j_gene: TRBJ2-3
CDR3aa: CATQGQAGLTDTQYF
CDR3nt: TGTGCCACCCAAGGCCAAGCGGGATTAACAGATACGCAGTATTTT

abundance: NA
v_gene: TRBV5-1
d_gene: NA
j_gene: TRBJ1-2
CDR3aa: CASSLTPLTAYGYTF
CDR3nt: TGCGCCAGCAGCCTTACGCCACTGACAGCCTATGGCTACACCTTC

abundance: NA
v_gene: TRBV6-1
d_gene: TRBD1
j_gene: TRBJ2-5
CDR3aa: CASSRRGQKETQYF
CDR3nt: TGTGCCAGCAGCCGAAGGGGACAGAAAGAGACCCAGTACTTC

abundance: NA
v_gene: TRBV7-2
d_gene: NA
j_gene: TRBJ2-1
CDR3aa: CASSAARLGHEQFF
CDR3nt: TGTGCCAGCAGCGCCGCCAGACTAGGGCATGAGCAGTTCTTC

abundance: NA
v_gene: TRBV28
d_gene: NA
j_gene: TRBJ1-6
CDR3aa: CASSLGTADNSPLHF
CDR3nt: TGTGCCAGCAGTTTAGGCACAGCAGATAATTCACCCCTCCACTTT

abundance: NA
v_gene: TRBV10-3
d_gene: NA
j_gene: TRBJ2-7
CDR3aa: CAISTGARDEQYF
CDR3nt: TGTGCCATCAGCACAGGAGCCCGCGACGAGCAGTACTTC

abundance: few
v_gene: TRBV28
d_gene: TRBD1
j_gene: TRBJ2-3
CDR3aa: CASSLAGTGKDTQYF
CDR3nt: TGTGCCAGCAGTCTCGCCGGGACAGGAAAAGATACGCAGTATTTT

abundance: once
v_gene: TRBV5-1
d_gene: NA
j_gene: TRBJ1-4
CDR3aa: CASSPMTNEKLFF
CDR3nt: TGCGCCAGCAGCCCCATGACTAATGAAAAACTGTTTTTT

abundance: NA
v_gene: TRBV10-3
d_gene: NA
j_gene: TRBJ2-7
CDR3aa: CAIMRLDLYEQYF
CDR3nt: TGTGCCATCATGAGACTAGACCTCTACGAGCAGTACTTC

abundance: NA
v_gene: TRBV28
d_gene: NA
j_gene: TRBJ1-2
CDR3aa: CASSLRDGYTF
CDR3nt: TGTGCCAGCAGTTTACGAGATGGCTACACCTTC

abundance: once
v_gene: TRBV10-3
d_gene: NA
j_gene: TRBJ1-2
CDR3aa: CATTRPGQRRGYTF
CDR3nt: TGTGCCACTACCAGACCTGGACAGAGAAGGGGCTACACCTTC

abundance: once
v_gene: TRBV5-4
d_gene: NA
j_gene: TRBJ1-2
CDR3aa: CASSANDVRIRGYTF
CDR3nt: TGTGCCAGCAGCGCGAATGACGTCAGGATAAGGGGCTACACCTTC

abundance: NA
v_gene: TRBV19
d_gene: TRBD1
j_gene: TRBJ1-2
CDR3aa: CASSGTGVRYGYTF
CDR3nt: TGTGCCAGTAGCGGGACAGGGGTACGGTATGGCTACACCTTC

abundance: few
v_gene: TRBV19
d_gene: TRBD1
j_gene: TRBJ2-3
CDR3aa: CASRPGGMTDTQYF
CDR3nt: TGTGCCAGTAGGCCAGGGGGAATGACAGATACGCAGTATTTT

abundance: NA
v_gene: TRBV27
d_gene: TRBD2
j_gene: TRBJ2-7
CDR3aa: CASSHRLAGSLYEQYF
CDR3nt: TGTGCCAGCAGCCATCGACTAGCGGGGTCCCTCTACGAGCAGTACTTC

abundance: NA
v_gene: TRBV5-1
d_gene: NA
j_gene: TRBJ2-1
CDR3aa: CASAGQYNEQFF
CDR3nt: TGCGCCAGCGCCGGACAATACAATGAGCAGTTCTTC

abundance: NA
v_gene: TRBV5-6
d_gene: NA
j_gene: TRBJ1-1
CDR3aa: CASSLAGVLLTEAFF
CDR3nt: TGTGCCAGCAGCTTGGCCGGGGTGTTACTCACTGAAGCTTTCTTT

abundance: NA
v_gene: TRBV25-1
d_gene: TRBD1
j_gene: TRBJ1-3
CDR3aa: CASTDRQGLGGNTIYF
CDR3nt: TGTGCCAGCACTGACCGACAGGGCTTAGGAGGAAACACCATATATTTT

abundance: NA
v_gene: TRBV9
d_gene: TRBD1
j_gene: TRBJ1-2
CDR3aa: CASSIEGTGGVRGYTF
CDR3nt: TGTGCCAGCAGTATAGAGGGGACAGGGGGTGTTCGTGGCTACACCTTC

abundance: few
v_gene: TRBV30
d_gene: NA
j_gene: TRBJ1-5
CDR3aa: CAWSGQGYQPQHF
CDR3nt: TGTGCCTGGAGTGGGCAGGGGTATCAGCCCCAGCATTTT

abundance: NA
v_gene: TRBV5-1
d_gene: NA
j_gene: TRBJ1-1
CDR3aa: CASSSDSRTEAFF
CDR3nt: TGCGCCAGCAGCTCGGACAGCCGGACTGAAGCTTTCTTT

abundance: NA
v_gene: TRBV27
d_gene: NA
j_gene: TRBJ1-2
CDR3aa: CASSLQIGANYGYTF
CDR3nt: TGTGCCAGCAGTCTTCAAATAGGAGCTAACTATGGCTACACCTTC

abundance: once
v_gene: TRBV10-3
d_gene: TRBD1
j_gene: TRBJ1-6
CDR3aa: CAISGGQAGASYNSPLHF
CDR3nt: TGTGCCATCAGTGGGGGACAGGCGGGGGCCTCCTATAATTCACCCCTCCACTTT

abundance: NA
v_gene: TRBV14
d_gene: NA
j_gene: TRBJ2-1
CDR3aa: CASSQLINSYNEQFF
CDR3nt: TGTGCCAGCAGCCAATTAATTAACTCCTACAATGAGCAGTTCTTC

abundance: NA
v_gene: TRBV5-4
d_gene: NA
j_gene: TRBJ2-1
CDR3aa: CASSSGTGVIDEQFF
CDR3nt: TGTGCCAGCAGCTCCGGGACGGGGGTCATAGATGAGCAGTTCTTC

abundance: NA
v_gene: TRBV7-2
d_gene: NA
j_gene: TRBJ2-5
CDR3aa: CASSQDRGEETQYF
CDR3nt: TGTGCCAGCAGCCAGGACAGAGGCGAAGAGACCCAGTACTTC

abundance: NA
v_gene: TRBV29-1
d_gene: NA
j_gene: TRBJ2-7
CDR3aa: CSAKGQLHEQYF
CDR3nt: TGCAGCGCCAAAGGACAGTTACACGAGCAGTACTTC

abundance: few
v_gene: TRBV7-8
d_gene: NA
j_gene: TRBJ2-1
CDR3aa: CASSSYRVSRNEQFF
CDR3nt: TGTGCCAGCAGCTCGTACAGGGTATCAAGAAATGAGCAGTTCTTC

abundance: NA
v_gene: TRBV6-5
d_gene: NA
j_gene: TRBJ2-2
CDR3aa: CASSQTGELFF
CDR3nt: TGTGCCAGCAGCCAAACAGGGGAGCTGTTTTTT

abundance: NA
v_gene: TRBV7-9
d_gene: TRBD1
j_gene: TRBJ2-7
CDR3aa: CASSPRTGGIYEQYF
CDR3nt: TGTGCCAGCAGCCCACGGACAGGGGGCATTTACGAGCAGTACTTC

abundance: NA
v_gene: TRBV9
d_gene: TRBD2
j_gene: TRBJ2-2
CDR3aa: CASSVDPLAGPLGGELFF
CDR3nt: TGTGCCAGCAGCGTAGATCCCCTAGCGGGCCCCCTTGGCGGGGAGCTGTTTTTT

abundance: NA
v_gene: TRBV7-3
d_gene: TRBD2
j_gene: TRBJ2-3
CDR3aa: CASSPGRSGNTDTQYF
CDR3nt: TGTGCCAGCAGCCCCGGGAGGAGCGGGAACACAGATACGCAGTATTTT

abundance: NA
v_gene: TRBV15
d_gene: TRBD1
j_gene: TRBJ2-5
CDR3aa: CATSRGQGGETQYF
CDR3nt: TGTGCCACCAGCAGAGGACAGGGGGGAGAGACCCAGTACTTC

abundance: NA
v_gene: TRBV7-6
d_gene: NA
j_gene: TRBJ2-7
CDR3aa: CASSYREGQYEQYF
CDR3nt: TGTGCCAGCAGCTACAGGGAAGGTCAATACGAGCAGTACTTC

abundance: NA
v_gene: TRBV5-6
d_gene: NA
j_gene: TRBJ1-1
CDR3aa: CASSAGGATEAFF
CDR3nt: TGTGCCAGCAGTGCCGGCGGGGCCACTGAAGCTTTCTTT

abundance: NA
v_gene: TRBV21-1
d_gene: NA
j_gene: TRBJ1-2
CDR3aa: CASTPGQGETNGYTF
CDR3nt: TGTGCCAGCACCCCTGGACAGGGGGAGACAAATGGCTACACCTTC